Each of the 7 T cell receptor beta chains below was sequenced from the same sample in a study of regulatory T cells in long-lasting Graves disease. Combining iRepertoire HTBI primers with Arm-PCR of CDR3 regions, the authors built TCR beta libraries. TCRdb ran MiXCR on the multiplex PCR reads and lists one entry per CDR3 protein. The table shows hundreds of thousands of distinct CDR3 sequences, with 16% occurring only once. Time point of the sample: newly diagnosed GD, antithyroid drugs for less than 3 months. The TCR library used RNA extracted from PBMCs. These data also formed part of another study, on T cells in Graves' hyperthyroidism and ophthalmopathy.

The source was peripheral blood mononuclear cells (PBMCs), collected at new diagnosis, from a patient treated with antithyroid drugs. Receptors originate from a man between 18 and 29 years old with Graves disease.

The genes are TRBV2 and TRBJ2-6, with unresolved D. The length of the CDR3 is 15 residues. Trimming removed 2 bases from V and 2 bases from J, with 7 bases in between. Germline assignment: CDR1 SNHLY and CDR2 FYNNEI. The CDR3 loop reads CASSEPAPGANVLTF. In DNA, the CDR3 is TGTGCCAGCAGTGAACCTGCCCCTGGGGCCAACGTCCTGACTTTC.

Only a few counts were recorded for this clonotype. The chain links TRBV4-1 to TRBJ1-1; D ambiguous. This CDR3 comprises 14 residues. The V gene's germline CDR1 is MGHRA and CDR2 YSYEKL. V lost 1 base, J lost 6 bases, and 12 bases lay in between. DNA for the CDR3: TGCGCCAGCAGCCAAGGTATAGGGATAGCTGAAGCTTTCTTT. This encodes CASSQGIGIAEAFF.

This clonotype has at least ten counts. V is TRBV28 and J is TRBJ1-4; 7 bases match TRBD1. With V trimmed by 5 bases and J by 5 bases, 5 bases remained unmatched. The CDR3 has 14 residues. The germline CDR1 and CDR2 sequences are MDHEN and SYDVKM. The CDR3 region is CASSTPGGNEKLFF. The CDR3 nucleotides are TGTGCCAGCAGTACACCAGGGGGGAATGAAAAACTGTTTTTT.

In nucleotides, the CDR3 is TGCGCCAGCGGACTAGCGGGAGGGCATGAGCAGTTCTTC. Protein sequence: CASGLAGGHEQFF. V is TRBV5-1 and J is TRBJ2-1; 15 positions match TRBD2. The length of the CDR3 is 13 residues. J was trimmed by 8 bases and V by 7 bases; bases with no gene match: 1. Germline V lookup: CDR1 SGHRS, CDR2 YFSETQ.

The chain recombines TRBV6-2 or TRBV6-3 with TRBJ2-1, with TRBD1 matching 8 bases. In germline, CDR1 is MNHEY, CDR2 SVGEGT. The CDR3 is made up of 14 amino acids. V gave up 6 bases and J gave up 10 bases; unmatched junction bases: 11. The chain's CDR3 is CASRSIGQGQEQFF. The CDR3 DNA follows: TGTGCCAGCAGATCAATTGGACAGGGCCAGGAGCAGTTCTTC.

This clonotype was seen repeatedly, ten times or more. This sequence joins TRBV12-3 or TRBV12-4 and TRBJ2-1; 7 bases agree with TRBD2. There are 19 residues in the CDR3. Germline trimming cut 6 bases from V and 1 base from J; bases unmatched to any gene: 18. The CDR3 sequence: CASRRSGSRGSISYNEQFF. In nucleotides, the CDR3 is TGTGCCAGCAGGCGGTCAGGGTCTCGCGGGAGTATTTCCTACAATGAGCAGTTCTTC.

This clonotype was recorded a few times. This rearrangement joins TRBV20-1 to TRBJ2-5; a possible D gene is TRBD2 (6 bases). V was clipped by 5 bases and J by 1 base, with 14 bases between them. Per germline, CDR1 DFQATT and CDR2 SNEGSKA (reference sequence). The CDR3 length is 14 residues. The CDR3 bases are TGCAGTGCTGCGGACGGACTAACCCAAGAGACCCAGTACTTC. It encodes CSAADGLTQETQYF.